This TCR beta chain is drawn from a study of OX40 agonist ivuxolimab in advanced cancers. Study information: An agonistic anti-OX40 (CD134) antibody, ivuxolimab, was used to treat the patients.

Some clones are missing from TCRdb's copy, which holds only in-frame ones; the method was immunoSEQ multiplex PCR. The table has roughly 100,000 clones, about 80% seen once. The V end was cut by 3 bases, the J end by 5 bases, with 4 bases between. Germline V gives CDR1 MDHEN, CDR2 SYDVKM. This CDR3 spans 12 amino acids. The gene calls are TRBV28 and TRBJ2-2; D not certain. The specimen comprised CD4+ or CD8+ T cells sorted from blood, sampled in a trial of the OX40 agonist ivuxolimab. The TCR comes from an adult with an advanced solid tumor such as melanoma, head and neck, liver or kidney cancer. DNA for the CDR3: TGTGCCAGCAGTTTGAGTACCGGGGAGCTGTTTTTT. Its translation is CASSLSTGELFF.